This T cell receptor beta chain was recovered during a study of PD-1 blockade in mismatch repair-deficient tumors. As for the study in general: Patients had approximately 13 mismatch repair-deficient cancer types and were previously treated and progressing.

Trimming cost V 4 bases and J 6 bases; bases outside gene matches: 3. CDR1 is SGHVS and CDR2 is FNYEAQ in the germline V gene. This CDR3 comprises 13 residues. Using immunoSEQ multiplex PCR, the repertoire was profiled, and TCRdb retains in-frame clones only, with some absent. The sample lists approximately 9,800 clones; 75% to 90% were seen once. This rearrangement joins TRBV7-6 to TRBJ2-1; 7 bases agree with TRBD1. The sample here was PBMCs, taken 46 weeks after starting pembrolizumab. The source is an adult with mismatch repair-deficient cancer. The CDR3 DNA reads TGTGCCAGCAGCTCGTACAGGGGCAATGAGCAGTTCTTC. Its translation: CASSSYRGNEQFF.